Detailed here is one TCR beta chain. This same CDR3 is encoded by further DNA sequences in the sample. It was CD45RO-negative cells, positively selected for CCR7, that made up naive CD8 cells, with terminally differentiated effector memory CD45RA+ cells excluded. Looked up from germline, CDR1 is SGHDT and CDR2 is YYEEEE. This CDR3 is 14 amino acids long. The V end was cut by 0 bases, the J end by 3 bases, with 8 bases between. The data were produced by immunoSEQ multiplex PCR, yet TCRdb's version contains in-frame clones alone and is incomplete. The repertoire holds around 2,000,000 clones, with over 85% as singletons. The data originate from a study of shared clonotypes between healthy human individuals.

This sequence was found in a man younger than 35 in good health. The rearrangement uses TRBV5-6 and TRBJ2-3, with D possibly matching TRBD2 (6 bases). The sequencing input was naive CD8+ T cells sorted from blood. CDR3 nucleotide sequence: TGTGCCAGCAGCTTGGCCGGGGGTACAGATACGCAGTATTTT. Its translation is CASSLAGGTDTQYF. The variable domain in full, completed from reference TRBV5-6 and TRBJ2-3, reads DAGVTQSPTHLIKTRGQQVTLRCSPKSGHDTVSWYQQALGQGPQFIFQYYEEEERQRGNFPDRFSGHQFPNYSSELNVNALLLGDSALYLCASSLAGGTDTQYFGPGTRLTVL.